One sample yielded the 29 T cell receptor beta chains listed below, sequenced in a study of cytomegalovirus exposure and HLA in healthy donors. PCR involved 60 Vbeta and 13 Jbeta primers. Measured with immunoSEQ multiplex PCR; TCRdb has only the in-frame clones, and not every one. This sample has over 95,000 clones, with 77% found just once. Sequencing was performed on PBMCs. These receptors came from a man aged 35 to 55 in good health and CMV-seropositive.

The chain uses TRBV11-2 and TRBJ1-6, with D possibly TRBD1 on 5 matching bases. Germline V gene lookup returns CDR1 SGHAT and CDR2 FQNNGV. The germline V and J ends were trimmed by 5 bases and 5 bases, with 19 bases remaining between them. This CDR3 comprises 17 residues. CDR3 nucleotides: TGTGCCAGCAGCCCCATATGGGCCCGGGGGAATAATTCACCCCTCCACTTT. Residues: CASSPIWARGNNSPLHF.

The genes are TRBV18 and TRBJ1-5; a possible D gene is TRBD1 (5 bases). The CDR3 spans 14 residues. Trimming removed 0 bases from V and 6 bases from J, with 9 bases in between. Germline loops: CDR1 KGHSH, CDR2 LQKENI. In DNA form, the CDR3 reads TGTGCCAGCTCACCACCGACAGTGGGTCAGCCCCAGCATTTT. This sequence encodes CASSPPTVGQPQHF.

This chain joins TRBV9 and TRBJ2-3, with TRBD2 matching over 14 bases. Trimming removed 0 bases from V and 5 bases from J; junction bases left unmatched: 5. Germline loops: CDR1 SGDLS, CDR2 YYNGEE. The CDR3 spans 17 residues. As DNA, the CDR3 is TGTGCCAGCAGCGTAGGACTAGCGGGGGGGCCCCAAGATACGCAGTATTTT. It specifies CASSVGLAGGPQDTQYF. Full variable domain (rest looked up from reference TRBV9 and TRBJ2-3): DSGVTQTPKHLITATGQRVTLRCSPRSGDLSVYWYQQSLDQGLQFLIQYYNGEERAKGNILERFSAQQFPDLHSELNLSSLELGDSALYFCASSVGLAGGPQDTQYFGPGTRLTVL.

This chain uses TRBV19 with TRBJ2-4; D remains ambiguous. The CDR3 extends over 13 amino acids. In germline, CDR1 is LNHDA, CDR2 SQIVND (reference sequence). Trimming left V 3 bases short and J 5 bases short, with 8 bases between. The CDR3 coding sequence is TGTGCCAGTAGTATCCTGTCGGAAAACATTCAGTACTTC. It specifies CASSILSENIQYF.

This rearrangement joins TRBV7-8 to TRBJ1-1; D remains unclear. The germline CDR1 and CDR2 sequences are SGHVS and FQNEAQ. The CDR3 contains 15 residues. Between the trimmed V and J ends, which lost 1 base and 1 base, there was a span of 10 bases. The CDR3, as DNA: TGTGCCAGCAGCTTAGGACCAGCAGGGAACACTGAAGCTTTCTTT. It specifies CASSLGPAGNTEAFF.

The chain recombines TRBV2 with TRBJ2-3; D is perhaps TRBD2 (6 bases). This CDR3 region has 14 residues. Per germline, CDR1 SNHLY and CDR2 FYNNEI. With 6 bases removed from V and 0 bases from J, the gap between germline ends came to 10 bases. CDR3 protein: CASRRGMSTDTQYF. In DNA form, the CDR3 reads TGTGCCAGCAGGCGGGGCATGAGCACAGATACGCAGTATTTT.

The rearrangement uses TRBV23-1 and TRBJ2-5; possibly TRBD2 for D (6 bases). TRBV23-1 is placed among ORFs of uncertain function. V lost 0 bases to trimming and J lost 2 bases, with 31 bases between them. The CDR3 has 22 residues. For the CDR3, the DNA is TGCGCCAGCAGTCAATCGGAACAGGAGGAAGCCTTGGGGGGTCCCCAACAAGAGACCCAGTACTTC. Protein product: CASSQSEQEEALGGPQQETQYF.

This clone has a handful of counts. CDR3 protein: CASSPDGGSYNEQFF. CDR3 bases: TGCGCCAGCAGCCCCGACGGGGGATCCTACAATGAGCAGTTCTTC. The genes are TRBV4-3 and TRBJ2-1, with a weak D call TRBD2 (6 bases). Germline V lookup: CDR1 LGHNA, CDR2 YSLEER. The V gene lost 4 bases and the J gene lost 1 base, with 11 bases spanning the gap. The CDR3 sequence is 15 residues long.

This rearrangement joins TRBV27 to TRBJ1-2; D may be TRBD1 (5 bases). The germline CDR1 and CDR2 sequences are MNHEY and SMNVEV (reference sequence). Trimming stripped 2 bases from V and 6 bases from J, with 13 bases between. CDR3 length: 14 residues. Written as DNA, the CDR3 is TGTGCCAGCAGTTTAAGGGGTCAGAAGAATGGCTACACCTTC. Protein product: CASSLRGQKNGYTF.

With regard to this clone: At one boundary the junction diverges from the germline segment, which might be a read error. V usage is TRBV6-6 and J usage is TRBJ2-4; D ambiguous. CDR3 length: 16 residues. Germline CDR1 is MNHNY and CDR2 is SVGAGI (reference sequence). This CDR3 is CASSNVGIRAKNSQYF. CDR3 coding DNA: TGTGCCAGCAGCAACGTGGGTATACGAGCCAAAAACAGTCAGTACTTC.

The V gene is TRBV16, the J gene TRBJ2-2, with 7 bases identical to TRBD1. This CDR3 contains 15 residues. Trimming cost V 3 bases and J 1 base; bases outside gene matches: 2. From germline, CDR1 is KGHSY and CDR2 FQNENV. The DNA for the CDR3 is TGTGCCAGCAGCCAGGGACAGATGAACACCGGGGAGCTGTTTTTT. Amino acid sequence: CASSQGQMNTGELFF.

This clone was seen more than once but under ten times. The chain carries TRBV11-2 and TRBJ2-7; TRBD1 might be the D (6 bases). V was pared by 5 bases and J by 3 bases, with 11 bases between. Germline V gene sequence: CDR1 SGHAT, CDR2 FQNNGV. This CDR3 is built from 13 residues. The CDR3 DNA reads as TGTGCCAGCAGCGGACCACAGGGCTACGAGCAGTACTTC. Amino acids: CASSGPQGYEQYF.

The V and J genes are TRBV27 and TRBJ2-1; a possible D gene is TRBD2 (5 bases). The V gene lost 9 bases and the J gene lost 3 bases, with 15 bases spanning the gap. The CDR3 is made up of 14 amino acids. Germline loops: CDR1 MNHEY, CDR2 SMNVEV (reference sequence). In nucleotides, the CDR3 is TGTGCCAGTTCCCTCGGGAATCTCTACAATGAGCAGTTCTTC. Encoded protein: CASSLGNLYNEQFF.

The V gene is TRBV7-9, the J gene TRBJ2-7; TRBD2 matches at 7 bases. The V and J ends lost 2 bases and 0 bases, in that order; junction bases with no gene match: 16. The CDR3 runs 19 residues. Germline CDR1 reads SEHNR; CDR2 reads FQNEAQ (reference sequence). Written as DNA, the CDR3 is TGTGCCAGCAGCTTAAGGGAGGGGAAAGGCAGGTCGAGCTCCTACGAGCAGTACTTC. Protein: CASSLREGKGRSSSYEQYF. Supplemented by reference TRBV7-9 and TRBJ2-7, the full variable domain reads DTGVSQNPRHKITKRGQNVTFRCDPISEHNRLYWYRQTLGQGPEFLTYFQNEAQLEKSRLLSDRFSAERPKGSFSTLEIQRTEQGDSAMYLCASSLREGKGRSSSYEQYFGPGTRLTVT.

The J gene is TRBJ2-5, the V gene TRBV7-2; weak D call: TRBD2 (7 bases). CDR1 and CDR2 (germline): SGHTA, FQGNSA. With 7 bases removed from V and 5 bases from J, the gap between germline ends came to 26 bases. The length of the CDR3 is 17 residues. CDR3 loop: CASNTLPKGGGLETQYF. In nucleotides, the CDR3 is TGTGCCAGCAACACCTTACCGAAAGGGGGGGGGTTGGAGACCCAGTACTTC.

The CDR3 sequence: CASSYYMNTEAFF. As DNA, the CDR3 is TGTGCCAGCAGTTACTACATGAACACTGAAGCTTTCTTT. The chain has TRBV6-6 and TRBJ1-1; D not certain. The V gene's germline CDR1 is MNHNY and CDR2 SVGAGI (reference sequence). The V gene lost 1 base and the J gene lost 0 bases, with 3 bases spanning the gap. The CDR3 has 13 amino acids.

This sequence joins TRBV7-9 and TRBJ1-1, with D possibly being TRBD1 (5 bases). The germline gives CDR1 SEHNR, CDR2 FQNEAQ (reference sequence). The CDR3 runs to 12 residues. V lost 1 base to trimming and J lost 7 bases, with 7 bases between them. CDR3 residues: CASSLEGLEAFF. The CDR3 nucleotides read TGTGCCAGCAGCTTAGAGGGGCTTGAAGCTTTCTTT.

The V gene is TRBV28, the J gene TRBJ2-5, with TRBD2 identical over 7 bases. CDR3 length: 15 residues. V shed 4 bases, J shed 5 bases, and the junction held 10 bases outside the gene matches. Per the germline V gene, CDR1 is MDHEN and CDR2 is SYDVKM. The CDR3 protein is CASSSRTRGRETQYF. For the CDR3, the DNA is TGTGCCAGCAGTTCCCGGACTAGGGGCCGGGAGACCCAGTACTTC.

The gene calls are TRBV11-3 and TRBJ1-1, with a weak D call TRBD1 (6 bases). This CDR3 contains 13 residues. The V gene's germline CDR1 is SGHNT and CDR2 YENEEA. Trimming took 5 bases from V and 1 from J, leaving 8 bases between them. The CDR3 nucleotides read TGTGCCAGCAGCCGGACAGCGAACACTGAAGCTTTCTTT. This translates into CASSRTANTEAFF.

The chain combines TRBV7-9 with TRBJ1-2, with 7 bases matching TRBD1. This CDR3 comprises 14 residues. V was clipped by 4 bases and J by 4 bases; unmatched bases: 6. Germline lookup yields CDR1 SEHNR and CDR2 FQNEAQ (reference sequence). For the CDR3, the DNA is TGTGCCAGCAGCTCACACCGGGACAGCTATGGCTACACCTTC. Translating gives CASSSHRDSYGYTF. The full variable domain, its missing parts supplied by reference TRBV7-9 and TRBJ1-2, is DTGVSQNPRHKITKRGQNVTFRCDPISEHNRLYWYRQTLGQGPEFLTYFQNEAQLEKSRLLSDRFSAERPKGSFSTLEIQRTEQGDSAMYLCASSSHRDSYGYTFGSGTRLTVV.

The chain joins TRBV28 to TRBJ1-2; no clear D gene. Trimming cost V 5 bases and J 4 bases, with 14 bases left between them. CDR3 length equals 14 residues. Germline CDR1 is MDHEN and CDR2 is SYDVKM. CDR3 sequence reads: CASSPYTVAYGYTF. The CDR3 DNA follows: TGTGCCAGCAGTCCCTATACAGTTGCCTATGGCTACACCTTC.

This chain uses TRBV30 with TRBJ1-5; D gene uncertain. V lost 2 bases, J lost 1 base, and 12 bases lay in between. The germline gives CDR1 GTSNPN, CDR2 SVGIG (reference sequence). This CDR3 region has 15 residues. The CDR3 region is CAWSPPGLSNQPQHF. CDR3 DNA: TGTGCCTGGAGTCCTCCGGGGTTAAGCAATCAGCCCCAGCATTTT.

The V call is TRBV9, the J call TRBJ2-3, with TRBD1 matching over 12 bases. The junction had 3 bases not matched to a gene; V was cut back by 3 bases and J by 4 bases. Germline V gene lookup returns CDR1 SGDLS and CDR2 YYNGEE. This CDR3 is built from 15 residues. The CDR3 DNA sequence: TGTGCCAGCAGCGAGGGGACAGGGGGCCCAGATACGCAGTATTTT. Translated, it gives CASSEGTGGPDTQYF. Full variable domain (remainder filled in from reference TRBV9 and TRBJ2-3): DSGVTQTPKHLITATGQRVTLRCSPRSGDLSVYWYQQSLDQGLQFLIQYYNGEERAKGNILERFSAQQFPDLHSELNLSSLELGDSALYFCASSEGTGGPDTQYFGPGTRLTVL.

The J gene is TRBJ1-4, the V gene TRBV7-9, with D unresolved. Trimming removed 5 bases at V and 5 bases at J, with 3 bases between. This CDR3 comprises 11 residues. The V gene's germline CDR1 is SEHNR and CDR2 FQNEAQ (reference sequence). CDR3 sequence reads: CASSQNEKLFF. The CDR3 nucleotides are TGTGCCAGCAGCCAGAATGAAAAACTGTTTTTT.

This chain links TRBV5-1 with TRBJ2-5; a possible D gene is TRBD2 (5 bases). Gene TRBJ2-7 matches the end of the DNA better, so the J call may be wrong. CDR1 SGHRS and CDR2 YFSETQ come from the germline V gene. The CDR3 contains 15 residues. The CDR3 protein is CASSPAGVPAYEQYF. In nucleotides, the CDR3 is TGCGCCAGCAGCCCGGCCGGGGTGCCCGCTTACGAGCAGTACTTC.

This chain uses TRBV29-1 with TRBJ2-2; 9 bases are a match to TRBD1. Per the germline V gene, CDR1 is SQVTM and CDR2 is ANQGSEA. The CDR3 length is 14 residues. Losses at the gene ends were 3 bases for V and 6 bases for J; bases not matched to a gene: 5. The CDR3 DNA sequence: TGCAGCGTTGACGAGACAGGGGGTCCCGGGGAGCTGTTTTTT. As protein: CSVDETGGPGELFF.

This chain links TRBV13 with TRBJ2-3; 9 nucleotides match TRBD1. The trim removed 5 bases at V and 4 bases at J, leaving 10 bases unmatched. Germline V gene data show CDR1 as PRHDT and CDR2 as FYEKMQ (reference sequence). This CDR3 is built from 16 residues. Written as DNA, the CDR3 is TGTGCCAGCAGCACCGGAACGGGACAGGGATCAGATACGCAGTATTTT. Protein: CASSTGTGQGSDTQYF.

For this clone: The identical CDR3 is also encoded by other nucleotide sequences in the sample. The chain carries TRBV11-3 and TRBJ2-7; TRBD2 might be the D (6 bases). Trimming removed 5 bases at V and 4 bases at J, with 15 bases between. The CDR3 is 14 amino acids. The germline V gene encodes CDR1 SGHNT and CDR2 YENEEA. The CDR3 is CASSLGGDHYEQYF. The CDR3, as DNA: TGTGCCAGCAGCCTCGGGGGAGATCATTACGAGCAGTACTTC.

This clone was detected a few times. This chain links TRBV5-1 with TRBJ2-2, with 11 positions matching TRBD2. CDR3 size: 16 residues. Germline lookup yields CDR1 SGHRS and CDR2 YFSETQ. Unmatched junction bases numbered 2, after V lost 3 bases and J lost 1 base. The CDR3 DNA is TGCGCCAGCAGCTCCGGACTAGCGGGGAACACCGGGGAGCTGTTTTTT. This translates into CASSSGLAGNTGELFF.